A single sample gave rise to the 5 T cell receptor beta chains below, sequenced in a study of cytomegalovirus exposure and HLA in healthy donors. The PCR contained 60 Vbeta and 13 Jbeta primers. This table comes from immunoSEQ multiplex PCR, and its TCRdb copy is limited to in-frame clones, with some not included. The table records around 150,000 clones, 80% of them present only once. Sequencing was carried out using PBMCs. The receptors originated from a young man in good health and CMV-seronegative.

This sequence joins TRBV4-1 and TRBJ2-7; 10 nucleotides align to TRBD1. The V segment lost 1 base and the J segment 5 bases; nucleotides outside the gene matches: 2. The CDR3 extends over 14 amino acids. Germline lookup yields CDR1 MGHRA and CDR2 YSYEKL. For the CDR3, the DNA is TGCGCCAGCAGCCAAGGAGGGACAGGGGACGAGCAGTACTTC. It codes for CASSQGGTGDEQYF.

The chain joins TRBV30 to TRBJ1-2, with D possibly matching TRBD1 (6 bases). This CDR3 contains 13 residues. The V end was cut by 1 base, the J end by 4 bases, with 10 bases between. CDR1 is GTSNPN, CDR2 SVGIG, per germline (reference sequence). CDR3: CAWSGQGFYGYTF. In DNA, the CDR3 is TGTGCCTGGAGTGGCCAGGGGTTCTATGGCTACACCTTC.

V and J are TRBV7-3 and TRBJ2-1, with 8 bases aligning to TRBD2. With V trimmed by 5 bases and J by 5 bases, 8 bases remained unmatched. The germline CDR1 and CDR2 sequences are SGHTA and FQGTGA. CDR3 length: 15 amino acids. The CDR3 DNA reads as TGTGCCAGCAGCCCCACGGGGGGGATGAACAATGAGCAGTTCTTC. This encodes CASSPTGGMNNEQFF.

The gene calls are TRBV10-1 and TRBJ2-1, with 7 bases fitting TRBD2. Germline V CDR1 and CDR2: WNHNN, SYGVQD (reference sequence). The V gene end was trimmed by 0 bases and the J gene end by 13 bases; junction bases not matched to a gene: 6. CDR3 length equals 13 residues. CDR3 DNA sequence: TGCGCCAGCAGTGAGTCAGGTAGCGGGTTCCAGTTCTTC. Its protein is CASSESGSGFQFF.

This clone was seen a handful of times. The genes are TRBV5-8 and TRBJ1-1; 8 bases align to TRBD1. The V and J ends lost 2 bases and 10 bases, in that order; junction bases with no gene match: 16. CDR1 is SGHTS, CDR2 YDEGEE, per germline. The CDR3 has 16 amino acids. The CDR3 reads CASSLGVARGRVGAFF. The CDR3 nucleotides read TGTGCCAGCAGCTTAGGTGTTGCCAGGGGGCGAGTTGGAGCTTTCTTT.